This record concerns one T cell receptor (beta chain) sequence. What it binds is not known. The sample originates from a study of cytomegalovirus exposure and HLA in healthy donors. Whole-study results and caveats: For most subjects, TCR beta sequences were reported to predict HLA-A and HLA-B alleles with accuracy. The only immune exposure information that was available was CMV serostatus. Later work found most CMV-associated TCR beta chains apparently HLA-restricted.

The PCR was carried out with 60 Vbeta primers and 13 Jbeta primers. Generated by immunoSEQ multiplex PCR, the TCRdb table keeps only in-frame clones and is missing some. The repertoire holds some 40,000 clones, with 60% to 75% as singletons. The clonotype comes from a man in his forties in good health and CMV-seronegative. Sequencing was done on a sample of PBMCs.

CDR3 sequence: CASSQVFFRGSRTYEQYF. The CDR3 DNA follows: TGCGCCAGCAGCCAAGTATTTTTTCGTGGTAGCCGGACCTACGAGCAGTACTTC. The V and J genes are TRBV4-1 and TRBJ2-7; D is unclear. The CDR3 loop spans 18 amino acids. CDR1 MGHRA and CDR2 YSYEKL come from the germline V gene. The V gene lost 1 base and the J gene lost 2 bases, with 21 bases spanning the gap.